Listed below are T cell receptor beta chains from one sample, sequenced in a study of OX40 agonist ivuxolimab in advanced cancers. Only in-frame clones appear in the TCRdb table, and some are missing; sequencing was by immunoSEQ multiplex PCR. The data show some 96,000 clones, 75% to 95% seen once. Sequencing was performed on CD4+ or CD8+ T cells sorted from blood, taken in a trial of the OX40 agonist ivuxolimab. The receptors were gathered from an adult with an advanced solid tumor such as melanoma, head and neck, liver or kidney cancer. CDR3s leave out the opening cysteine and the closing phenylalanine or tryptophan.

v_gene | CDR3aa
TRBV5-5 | ASSLMQYQPQH
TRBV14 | ASSPAGTGTGTQY
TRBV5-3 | ARSLAASRNTGELF
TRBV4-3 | ASSQEGRARLAAYNEQF
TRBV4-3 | ASSQDLNTQY
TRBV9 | ASSPREGITDTQY
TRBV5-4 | ASSQVGAGEETQY
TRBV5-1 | ASSVSGRRNTGELF
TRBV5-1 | ASSLVVNYGYT
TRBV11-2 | ASSLGQVFPLTYEQY
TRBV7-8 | ASSLGLAGYNEQF
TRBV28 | ASSLGSVTDTQY
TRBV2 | ASRTLWGTDTQY
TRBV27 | ASSSIGSGANVLT
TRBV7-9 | ASSLQGNEQF
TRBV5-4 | ASSLYEGGEKLF
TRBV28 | ASSQSTDTQY
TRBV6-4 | ASSRDSEPGELF
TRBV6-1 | ASSEAQGYWNTIY
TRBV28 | ASSPGTSGRSAVLAKNIQY
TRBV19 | ASGTSGTDTQY
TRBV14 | ASSFDRGRVNTEAF
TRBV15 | ATSRDYGWTSGRGETQY
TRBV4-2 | ASSQGQGFRYTEAF
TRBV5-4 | ASSLKGAYGYT
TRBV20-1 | SAFLLNEQF
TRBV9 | ASSLEGATNEKLF
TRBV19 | ASSYLIDRNNEQF
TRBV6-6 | ASSITRGGYT
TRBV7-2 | ASSLDSGGASYNEQF
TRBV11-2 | ASSRSGQTTQY
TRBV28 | VTRPDSNQPQH
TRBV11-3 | ASSPGTSGSYGTDTQY
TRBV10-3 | AISNEDQDTQY
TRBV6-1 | ASSEGLTNYGYT
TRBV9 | ASSVAPGAGFVGELF
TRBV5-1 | ASSLGVAENTGELF
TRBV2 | ASSISLQETQY
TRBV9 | ASSGAGGLNEKLF
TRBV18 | ASSPHSTDTQY
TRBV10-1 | ASSEWRVRPQH
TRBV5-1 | ASNPGTGTGEQF
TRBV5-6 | ASSILGLAGETQY
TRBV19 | ASSGATYNEQF
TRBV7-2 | ASSLNRDPPRDEQF
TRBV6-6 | ASSFFQGVLYEQY
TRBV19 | ASSIEGGNQPQH
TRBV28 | ASSLGVGREASLVYNEQF
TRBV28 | ASSLLELDGRAF
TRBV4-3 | ASSQEIGSTGELF
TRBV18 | ASSLTSGQETQY
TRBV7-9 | ASSLTLTQPQH
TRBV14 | ASSQTGRSSNYGYT
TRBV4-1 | ASSRRVGVAGLSGELF
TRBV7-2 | ASSSPGTGGPGANVLT
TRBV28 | ASSPRTVRTGELF
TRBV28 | ASSQTSGSYEQY
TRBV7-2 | ASSRSYGYT
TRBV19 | ASSSQWGQGPQPQH